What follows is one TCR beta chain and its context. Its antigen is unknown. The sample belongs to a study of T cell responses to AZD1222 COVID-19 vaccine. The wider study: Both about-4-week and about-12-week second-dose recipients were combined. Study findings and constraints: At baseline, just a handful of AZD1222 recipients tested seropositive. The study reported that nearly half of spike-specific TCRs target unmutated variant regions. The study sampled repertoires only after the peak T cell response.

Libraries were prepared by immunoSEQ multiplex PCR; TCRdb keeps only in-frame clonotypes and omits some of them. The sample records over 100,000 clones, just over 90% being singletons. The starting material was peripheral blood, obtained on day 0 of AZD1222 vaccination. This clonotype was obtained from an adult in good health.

This CDR3 reads CASSKRNQPQHF. CDR3 nucleotide sequence: TGTGCCAGCAGCAAGCGCAATCAGCCCCAGCATTTT. The genes are TRBV21-1 and TRBJ1-5. TRBV21-1 constitutes a pseudogene. The CDR3 runs 12 residues.